Listed below are T cell receptor beta chains from one sample, sequenced in a study of human T cells and chemical hapten exposure. One entry per CDR3 protein, called by TCRdb with MiXCR from the reads. The sample has about 120,000 distinct CDR3 sequences, 8.5% to 9% seen once. Source material: whole blood. The receptors come from a human donor in good health. Some clones in this sample may be carry-over from other donors' samples. Both conserved end residues are part of each CDR3. The order of the fields is CDR3 protein, clone size, J gene, CDR3 length, V gene. Where a row states a size, it is once, few, many or the class of an expanded clone; other rows omit it.

cdr3_aa: CASSQVEGKVGNEQYF
clone_size: -
j_call: TRBJ2-7
cdr3_length: 16
v_call: TRBV4-1

cdr3_aa: CASSYSPGQGYYEQYF
clone_size: few
j_call: TRBJ2-7
cdr3_length: 16
v_call: TRBV6-5

cdr3_aa: CASSPSGTVINYGYTF
clone_size: many
j_call: TRBJ1-2
cdr3_length: 16
v_call: TRBV12-3/TRBV12-4

cdr3_aa: CASSFTETGYEQYF
clone_size: -
j_call: TRBJ2-7
cdr3_length: 14
v_call: TRBV7-8

cdr3_aa: CAISRVTGKNTEAFF
clone_size: many
j_call: TRBJ1-1
cdr3_length: 15
v_call: TRBV10-3

cdr3_aa: CASSEAQGNYQPQHF
clone_size: many
j_call: TRBJ1-5
cdr3_length: 15
v_call: TRBV6-1

cdr3_aa: CASSNPGIDTGELFF
clone_size: -
j_call: TRBJ2-2
cdr3_length: 15
v_call: TRBV5-4

cdr3_aa: CASSLDDRVTGELFF
clone_size: few
j_call: TRBJ2-2
cdr3_length: 15
v_call: TRBV7-9

cdr3_aa: CASSLVSGTRGYTF
clone_size: few
j_call: TRBJ1-2
cdr3_length: 14
v_call: TRBV7-8

cdr3_aa: CASSQESRDRNTGELFF
clone_size: few
j_call: TRBJ2-2
cdr3_length: 17
v_call: TRBV4-1

cdr3_aa: CASTGARTDTQYF
clone_size: -
j_call: TRBJ2-3
cdr3_length: 13
v_call: TRBV6-6

cdr3_aa: CASSPRTADTQYF
clone_size: -
j_call: TRBJ2-3
cdr3_length: 13
v_call: TRBV7-9

cdr3_aa: CASSLHGRSSNQPQHF
clone_size: many
j_call: TRBJ1-5
cdr3_length: 16
v_call: TRBV27

cdr3_aa: CAISESGVKPSGELFF
clone_size: few
j_call: TRBJ2-2
cdr3_length: 16
v_call: TRBV10-3

cdr3_aa: CASSNSGANVLTF
clone_size: many
j_call: TRBJ2-6
cdr3_length: 13
v_call: TRBV6-2/TRBV6-3

cdr3_aa: CASSLSRSGGGTEAFF
clone_size: many
j_call: TRBJ1-1
cdr3_length: 16
v_call: TRBV28

cdr3_aa: CASSHPPLAGATDTQYF
clone_size: few
j_call: TRBJ2-3
cdr3_length: 17
v_call: TRBV6-2/TRBV6-3

cdr3_aa: CASSLGSGPLHF
clone_size: few
j_call: TRBJ1-6
cdr3_length: 12
v_call: TRBV7-9

cdr3_aa: CSAREVAGSEVGYTF
clone_size: -
j_call: TRBJ1-2
cdr3_length: 15
v_call: TRBV20-1

cdr3_aa: CASGLGQGADSPLHF
clone_size: many
j_call: TRBJ1-6
cdr3_length: 15
v_call: TRBV12-5

cdr3_aa: CASSLVQGFEQFF
clone_size: many
j_call: TRBJ2-1
cdr3_length: 13
v_call: TRBV5-1

cdr3_aa: CASSYDHTEAFF
clone_size: many
j_call: TRBJ1-1
cdr3_length: 12
v_call: TRBV6-5

cdr3_aa: CASSLVPSINEQFF
clone_size: many
j_call: TRBJ2-1
cdr3_length: 14
v_call: TRBV7-9

cdr3_aa: CASSWNGWSGQGKSTEAFF
clone_size: -
j_call: TRBJ1-1
cdr3_length: 19
v_call: TRBV5-5

cdr3_aa: CASSTGQLNTEAFF
clone_size: few
j_call: TRBJ1-1
cdr3_length: 14
v_call: TRBV6-1

cdr3_aa: CASSLGSGNTIYF
clone_size: few
j_call: TRBJ1-3
cdr3_length: 13
v_call: TRBV7-2

cdr3_aa: CASSPSDSYEQYF
clone_size: few
j_call: TRBJ2-7
cdr3_length: 13
v_call: TRBV4-2

cdr3_aa: CASSSPGQGFYNEQFF
clone_size: many
j_call: TRBJ2-1
cdr3_length: 16
v_call: TRBV7-9

cdr3_aa: CATNGGQHYGYTF
clone_size: few
j_call: TRBJ1-2
cdr3_length: 13
v_call: TRBV2

cdr3_aa: CASSVGSGVSYNEQFF
clone_size: many
j_call: TRBJ2-1
cdr3_length: 16
v_call: TRBV9

cdr3_aa: CASSILGGRKDEQFF
clone_size: few
j_call: TRBJ2-1
cdr3_length: 15
v_call: TRBV19

cdr3_aa: CSVDRDQARETQYF
clone_size: few
j_call: TRBJ2-5
cdr3_length: 14
v_call: TRBV29-1

cdr3_aa: CASSQTGTGENQPQHF
clone_size: few
j_call: TRBJ1-5
cdr3_length: 16
v_call: TRBV6-2/TRBV6-3

cdr3_aa: CASSPLGGTDTQYF
clone_size: -
j_call: TRBJ2-3
cdr3_length: 14
v_call: TRBV7-2

cdr3_aa: CSARELYNEQFF
clone_size: -
j_call: TRBJ2-1
cdr3_length: 12
v_call: TRBV20-1

cdr3_aa: CASSLGLKTEAFF
clone_size: -
j_call: TRBJ1-1
cdr3_length: 13
v_call: TRBV7-2

cdr3_aa: CATSRDIGGSGTEAFF
clone_size: -
j_call: TRBJ1-1
cdr3_length: 16
v_call: TRBV15

cdr3_aa: CATSDLVQGLTYEQYF
clone_size: few
j_call: TRBJ2-7
cdr3_length: 16
v_call: TRBV24-1

cdr3_aa: CASSLKGGDNQPQHF
clone_size: many
j_call: TRBJ1-5
cdr3_length: 15
v_call: TRBV7-9

cdr3_aa: CASSLETGSYNEQFF
clone_size: few
j_call: TRBJ2-1
cdr3_length: 15
v_call: TRBV28

cdr3_aa: CSAREGGWGTDTQYF
clone_size: -
j_call: TRBJ2-3
cdr3_length: 15
v_call: TRBV20-1